The rows below give T cell receptor beta chains drawn from one sample of a study of blood T cells in healthy people across ages. TCRdb analysed the 5' RACE reads with MiXCR anew, one entry per CDR3 protein. Of around 580,000 distinct CDR3 sequences in the sample, around 48% were seen once. Sequenced input: blood. The receptors were gathered from a man aged 80 or over in good health. Both conserved end residues are part of each CDR3. A D gene is named only where the DNA matches it firmly. Size is omitted from some rows. Given values are once, few, many or a class for expanded clones.

j_call: TRBJ1-2; clone_size: NA; v_call: TRBV4-3; d_call: NA; cdr3_nt: TGCGCCAGCAGCCAAGATCGGGGGATTCTTAACTACGGCTACACCTTC; cdr3_aa: CASSQDRGILNYGYTF
j_call: TRBJ2-3; clone_size: many; v_call: TRBV12-3/TRBV12-4; d_call: NA; cdr3_nt: TGTGCCAGCAGTGGTAGCACAGATACGCAGTATTTT; cdr3_aa: CASSGSTDTQYF
j_call: TRBJ1-2; clone_size: many; v_call: TRBV6-6; d_call: NA; cdr3_nt: TGTGCCAGCAACACCCTTGGGGGGCGAGGAGTTTATGGCTACACCTTC; cdr3_aa: CASNTLGGRGVYGYTF
j_call: TRBJ1-1; clone_size: few; v_call: TRBV3-1; d_call: NA; cdr3_nt: TGTGCCAGCAGCCAAGGCTTCTCAGGGGACGCTTTCTTT; cdr3_aa: CASSQGFSGDAFF
j_call: TRBJ2-1; clone_size: NA; v_call: TRBV30; d_call: NA; cdr3_nt: TGTGCCTGGAGGGACTATGGGGGCAATGAGCAGTTCTTC; cdr3_aa: CAWRDYGGNEQFF
j_call: TRBJ2-3; clone_size: NA; v_call: TRBV6-5; d_call: TRBD2; cdr3_nt: TGTGCCAGCAGTTCTTACACTAGCGGCACCTCAAGAGGCACAGATACGCAGTATTTT; cdr3_aa: CASSSYTSGTSRGTDTQYF
j_call: TRBJ1-1; clone_size: NA; v_call: TRBV9; d_call: NA; cdr3_nt: TGTGCCAGCAGCTACGAGGTAGGCGGCACTGAAGCTTTCTTT; cdr3_aa: CASSYEVGGTEAFF
j_call: TRBJ1-2; clone_size: NA; v_call: TRBV20-1; d_call: TRBD1; cdr3_nt: TGCAGTGCTAGGAAAGTGAGACAGGGGGCTAAAGGCTACACCTTC; cdr3_aa: CSARKVRQGAKGYTF
j_call: TRBJ1-3; clone_size: NA; v_call: TRBV20-1; d_call: NA; cdr3_nt: TGCAGTGCTAGTGCAGGCTCTGGAAACACCATATATTTT; cdr3_aa: CSASAGSGNTIYF
j_call: TRBJ2-3; clone_size: few; v_call: TRBV27; d_call: NA; cdr3_nt: TGTGCCAGCACCTTCCCCGGGTTTCAAACGCAGTATTTT; cdr3_aa: CASTFPGFQTQYF
j_call: TRBJ2-3; clone_size: many; v_call: TRBV6-5; d_call: NA; cdr3_nt: TGTGCCAGCAGTTACTCGACAACTGCAGATACGCAGTATTTT; cdr3_aa: CASSYSTTADTQYF
j_call: TRBJ1-6; clone_size: once; v_call: TRBV28; d_call: NA; cdr3_nt: TGTGCCAGCACGCGACAGGACTCCTATAATTCACCCCTCCACTTT; cdr3_aa: CASTRQDSYNSPLHF
j_call: TRBJ1-1; clone_size: few; v_call: TRBV20-1; d_call: NA; cdr3_nt: TGCAGTGCTAGAGATCCCCGTGGAGGCGGTAGGGCTTTCTTT; cdr3_aa: CSARDPRGGGRAFF
j_call: TRBJ2-1; clone_size: few; v_call: TRBV4-3; d_call: NA; cdr3_nt: TGCGCCAGCAGCCAAGAGATATCGGACTACAATGAGCAGTTCTTC; cdr3_aa: CASSQEISDYNEQFF
j_call: TRBJ2-6; clone_size: NA; v_call: TRBV28; d_call: NA; cdr3_nt: TGTGCCAGCTTTGCTTCTGGGGCCAACGTCCTGACTTTC; cdr3_aa: CASFASGANVLTF
j_call: TRBJ2-4; clone_size: NA; v_call: TRBV28; d_call: NA; cdr3_nt: TGTGCCACCACGGACAAGAAAAACATTCAGTACTTC; cdr3_aa: CATTDKKNIQYF
j_call: TRBJ2-1; clone_size: few; v_call: TRBV28; d_call: NA; cdr3_nt: TGTGCCAGCAGTTTAAGTGCGCTGAATGAGCAGTTCTTC; cdr3_aa: CASSLSALNEQFF
j_call: TRBJ2-7; clone_size: NA; v_call: TRBV7-9; d_call: TRBD2; cdr3_nt: TGTGCCAGCAGCCCCCAGTTTGGGGGGGGGGCCTACGAGCAGTACTTC; cdr3_aa: CASSPQFGGGAYEQYF
j_call: TRBJ1-4; clone_size: few; v_call: TRBV4-3; d_call: NA; cdr3_nt: TGCGCCAGCAGCCAAGCGGCGACAACTAATGAAAAACTGTTTTTT; cdr3_aa: CASSQAATTNEKLFF
j_call: TRBJ1-6; clone_size: once; v_call: TRBV2; d_call: NA; cdr3_nt: TGTGCCAGCAGCCTTAAGGGGTATAATTCACCCCTCCACTTT; cdr3_aa: CASSLKGYNSPLHF
j_call: TRBJ2-7; clone_size: NA; v_call: TRBV7-3; d_call: TRBD2; cdr3_nt: TGTGCCAGCAGATCTATAGCGGGATACGAGCAGTACTTC; cdr3_aa: CASRSIAGYEQYF
j_call: TRBJ2-7; clone_size: NA; v_call: TRBV9; d_call: NA; cdr3_nt: TGTGCCAGCAGCGTTTGGCGCGAGCAGTACTTC; cdr3_aa: CASSVWREQYF
j_call: TRBJ2-7; clone_size: NA; v_call: TRBV2; d_call: NA; cdr3_nt: TGTGCCAGCAGGACAGGTTCCGCCGAGCAGTACTTC; cdr3_aa: CASRTGSAEQYF
j_call: TRBJ1-6; clone_size: NA; v_call: TRBV7-9; d_call: NA; cdr3_nt: TGTGCCAGCAGCGGAACTGGGGGGGTCTATAATTCACCCCTCCACTTT; cdr3_aa: CASSGTGGVYNSPLHF
j_call: TRBJ2-3; clone_size: NA; v_call: TRBV10-3; d_call: NA; cdr3_nt: TGTGCCTTCACCCCGGATCCCAAGGGTACGCAGTATTTT; cdr3_aa: CAFTPDPKGTQYF
j_call: TRBJ2-3; clone_size: NA; v_call: TRBV5-1; d_call: TRBD2; cdr3_nt: TGCACCAGCAGCTTTGATCTAGCGGGAGGAGGCACAGATACGCAGTATTTT; cdr3_aa: CTSSFDLAGGGTDTQYF
j_call: TRBJ1-4; clone_size: NA; v_call: TRBV7-2; d_call: NA; cdr3_nt: TGTGCCAGCAGCTCCACCCAGGGGACTCGGGTAGAAAAACTGTTTTTT; cdr3_aa: CASSSTQGTRVEKLFF
j_call: TRBJ2-1; clone_size: NA; v_call: TRBV27; d_call: TRBD2; cdr3_nt: TGTGCCAGCAGAGTTATATCCGCCCCCCTAGCGGGCCCCCGGAATGAGCAGTTCTTC; cdr3_aa: CASRVISAPLAGPRNEQFF
j_call: TRBJ2-1; clone_size: NA; v_call: TRBV6-2/TRBV6-3; d_call: NA; cdr3_nt: TGTGCCAGCACCCTGGACCCCCAGAGAGTCCACAATGAGCAGTTCTTC; cdr3_aa: CASTLDPQRVHNEQFF
j_call: TRBJ1-6; clone_size: NA; v_call: TRBV7-3; d_call: NA; cdr3_nt: TGTGCCAGCAGCTTATATGGCAGAACCAATTCACCCCTCCACTTT; cdr3_aa: CASSLYGRTNSPLHF
j_call: TRBJ2-2; clone_size: NA; v_call: TRBV10-3; d_call: TRBD1; cdr3_nt: TGTGCCATCAGCCGGTATAGGACAGGGACGAACACCGGGGAGCTGTTTTTT; cdr3_aa: CAISRYRTGTNTGELFF
j_call: TRBJ2-1; clone_size: NA; v_call: TRBV7-2; d_call: NA; cdr3_nt: TGTGCCAGCAGTTCCTTCGGGAGTCAGTTCTTC; cdr3_aa: CASSSFGSQFF
j_call: TRBJ2-7; clone_size: NA; v_call: TRBV3-1; d_call: NA; cdr3_nt: TGTGCCAGCAGCTATACCGGGACTGACAATGAGCAGTACTTC; cdr3_aa: CASSYTGTDNEQYF
j_call: TRBJ2-1; clone_size: NA; v_call: TRBV10-3; d_call: NA; cdr3_nt: TGTGCCATCAGTGACAATGGTAATGAGCAGTTCTTC; cdr3_aa: CAISDNGNEQFF
j_call: TRBJ2-5; clone_size: NA; v_call: TRBV29-1; d_call: NA; cdr3_nt: TGCAGCGTAATCTCAGGGAAGGGGCAAGAGACCCAGTACTTC; cdr3_aa: CSVISGKGQETQYF
j_call: TRBJ2-7; clone_size: many; v_call: TRBV6-5; d_call: TRBD1; cdr3_nt: TGTGCCAGCAGTACCGGGACAGGGGGCCTGTACTTC; cdr3_aa: CASSTGTGGLYF
j_call: TRBJ1-1; clone_size: NA; v_call: TRBV12-3/TRBV12-4; d_call: NA; cdr3_nt: TGTGCCAGCAGTTGGGGGGATGACACTGAAGCTTTCTTT; cdr3_aa: CASSWGDDTEAFF
j_call: TRBJ2-3; clone_size: NA; v_call: TRBV7-2; d_call: NA; cdr3_nt: TGTGCCAGCAGCTCAACCCGACTAGTGGGGCCGTATTTT; cdr3_aa: CASSSTRLVGPYF
j_call: TRBJ1-2; clone_size: NA; v_call: TRBV6-5; d_call: NA; cdr3_nt: TGTGCCAGCAGTGAAGACAGGATCTATGGCTACACCTTC; cdr3_aa: CASSEDRIYGYTF
j_call: TRBJ2-5; clone_size: NA; v_call: TRBV20-1; d_call: NA; cdr3_nt: TGCAGTGCTAGGATTTTGGAGACCCAGTACTTC; cdr3_aa: CSARILETQYF
j_call: TRBJ2-1; clone_size: NA; v_call: TRBV2; d_call: NA; cdr3_nt: TGTGCCAGCAGCCTGACCGGGACTCCGTACAATGAGCAGTTCTTC; cdr3_aa: CASSLTGTPYNEQFF
j_call: TRBJ2-7; clone_size: few; v_call: TRBV4-3; d_call: TRBD2; cdr3_nt: TGCGCCAGCAGCCAAGCCCTAGCGGGAGTAGGCGAGCAGTACTTC; cdr3_aa: CASSQALAGVGEQYF
j_call: TRBJ2-1; clone_size: NA; v_call: TRBV20-1; d_call: NA; cdr3_nt: TGCAGTGCCCTAGTAGTCATCCCGGGACGTCGTTTCAATGAGCAGTTCTTC; cdr3_aa: CSALVVIPGRRFNEQFF
j_call: TRBJ2-7; clone_size: NA; v_call: TRBV20-1; d_call: NA; cdr3_nt: TGCAGTGCTAAAAGCCCTGGCGAGTCCTACGAGCAGTACTTC; cdr3_aa: CSAKSPGESYEQYF
j_call: TRBJ2-1; clone_size: NA; v_call: TRBV11-3; d_call: TRBD2; cdr3_nt: TGTGCCAGCAGCCCAAGCGGGAGTAGGTATGAGCAGTTCTTC; cdr3_aa: CASSPSGSRYEQFF
j_call: TRBJ2-1; clone_size: NA; v_call: TRBV7-9; d_call: TRBD1; cdr3_nt: TGTGCCGGCAATCCCGGGACAGGCAATCATGAGCAGTTCTTC; cdr3_aa: CAGNPGTGNHEQFF
j_call: TRBJ2-3; clone_size: NA; v_call: TRBV7-2; d_call: NA; cdr3_nt: TGTGCCAGCAGCTTAATGCCCCCGCCAGGAGGGTCAGATACGCAGTATTTT; cdr3_aa: CASSLMPPPGGSDTQYF
j_call: TRBJ2-5; clone_size: NA; v_call: TRBV7-8; d_call: NA; cdr3_nt: TGTGCCAGCAGCTTAGCCGGGACAGCGGGGGAGACCCAGTACTTC; cdr3_aa: CASSLAGTAGETQYF
j_call: TRBJ1-5; clone_size: few; v_call: TRBV20-1; d_call: NA; cdr3_nt: TGCAGTGCCGGTGGGGGGAGCAATCAGCCCCAGCATTTT; cdr3_aa: CSAGGGSNQPQHF
j_call: TRBJ1-5; clone_size: few; v_call: TRBV12-3/TRBV12-4; d_call: NA; cdr3_nt: TGTGCCAGCAGTTTACAGGGTATGGGGCCCCAGCATTTT; cdr3_aa: CASSLQGMGPQHF
j_call: TRBJ1-1; clone_size: few; v_call: TRBV6-6; d_call: NA; cdr3_nt: TGTGCCAGCAGTCACGGGGGGAAGGGTGAAGCTTTCTTT; cdr3_aa: CASSHGGKGEAFF
j_call: TRBJ2-1; clone_size: NA; v_call: TRBV5-1; d_call: NA; cdr3_nt: TGCGCCAGCAGCGCCCGGAGCGGACACAATGAGCAGTTCTTC; cdr3_aa: CASSARSGHNEQFF
j_call: TRBJ2-7; clone_size: once; v_call: TRBV7-9; d_call: TRBD2; cdr3_nt: TGTGCCAGCAGCCGGCCGGGACTAGCGGGAGGAAATGAGCAGTACTTC; cdr3_aa: CASSRPGLAGGNEQYF
j_call: TRBJ2-1; clone_size: NA; v_call: TRBV7-2; d_call: NA; cdr3_nt: TGTGCCAGCAGCGTAAGTGACTACTACAATGAGCAGTTCTTC; cdr3_aa: CASSVSDYYNEQFF
j_call: TRBJ1-4; clone_size: many; v_call: TRBV6-5; d_call: NA; cdr3_nt: TGTGCCAGCAGTTACAGGACAGAACCTAATGAAAAACTGTTTTTT; cdr3_aa: CASSYRTEPNEKLFF